A selection of T cell receptor beta chains follows, all from one sample in a study of regulatory T cells in long-lasting Graves disease. TCRdb reanalysed the multiplex PCR reads using MiXCR and keeps one entry per CDR3 protein. The sample lists 400,000 to 550,000 distinct CDR3 sequences; more than 12% were seen once. These data were likewise used in another study, on T cells in Graves' hyperthyroidism and ophthalmopathy.

Source: peripheral blood mononuclear cells (PBMCs), taken at new diagnosis, from a patient treated with antithyroid drugs. The receptors come from a woman younger than 45 with Graves disease. CDR3s include the opening cysteine and the closing phenylalanine or tryptophan. Clone size, where shown, is once, few, many, or a class for clones that have expanded.

v_call clone_size cdr3_aa
TRBV11-2 few CASSLDLARGRFAGANVLTF
TRBV2 many CASVKQGYYGYTF
TRBV10-3 many CAIRWRVVKMNTEAFF
TRBV10-1 . CASSVGPNNEQFF
TRBV7-9 many CASSFQGYEQYF
TRBV27 few CASSLTANYEQYF
TRBV6-1 few CASSAIGGQGAFF
TRBV2 few CASSHPNNQPQHF
TRBV12-3/TRBV12-4 . CASSSGGGRLYQPQHF
TRBV12-3/TRBV12-4 . CASRASGRGGGETQYF
TRBV28 many CASSFPYPGRAFF
TRBV2 . CASSERSGRAWNTQYF
TRBV7-2 many CASSLAPTGQETQYF
TRBV20-1 many CSAREETQYF
TRBV12-3/TRBV12-4 . CASSFLENTEAFF
TRBV7-9 many CASSPLSPARGGTDTQYF
TRBV28 many CASSDRDISYNEQFF
TRBV19 few CASGTGAAQPQHF
TRBV28 . CASSTGLAGGSYNEQFF
TRBV5-1 many CASSGGQLGYTF
TRBV12-3/TRBV12-4 many CASRRTSGSYNEQYF
TRBV3-1 . CASSQVRGSGANVLTF
TRBV12-3/TRBV12-4 few CASSSDRGRNEQYF
TRBV5-1 many CASSSRTGGYEQYF
TRBV18 many CASSLRPGLDQPQHF
TRBV12-3/TRBV12-4 many CASSLRASNTEAFF
TRBV28 . CASSASAGDGVYEQFF
TRBV6-2/TRBV6-3 many CASRGTSGYNEQFF
TRBV6-5 many CASSYLRDTERYEQYF
TRBV9 many CASSAPAEAHETQYF
TRBV24-1 many CATSDPGQGSREQYF
TRBV6-5 many CASSYSGIEQYF
TRBV5-1 many CASSLRSGGFNEQFF
TRBV30 . CAWSVGAISTDTQYF
TRBV4-1 . CASSQDEGYGNQPQHF
TRBV6-1 few CASSERDRGLNTQYF
TRBV10-2 few CASREGAGTEAFF
TRBV11-2 many CASNPLAGGIHEQYF
TRBV2 many CASGIAGEERDTQYF
TRBV15 many CATSRDLGGVGTDTQYF
TRBV6-2/TRBV6-3 many CAVNGPAYNEQFF
TRBV12-5 many CASGLIPTDTQYF
TRBV13 many CASSLVASGGYGYTF
TRBV11-3 many CASSSPPSGSCQETQYF
TRBV5-6 few CASSFSRGAVLGYSNQPQHF
TRBV30 few CAWSTFATGSGNTIYF
TRBV2 many CASSARDRGNEQFF
TRBV5-1 few CASSLGQAGETQYF
TRBV25-1 many CASSESVGNYPYEQYF
TRBV6-1 many CASRALGGQGAYEQYF
TRBV10-3 many CAISRREMGTEAFF
TRBV28 . CASTSGQPQHF